This T cell receptor (beta chain) derives from a study of shared clonotypes between healthy human individuals. V lost 7 bases to trimming and J lost 1 base, with 16 bases between them. This CDR3 is built from 15 residues. The germline V gene has CDR1 SNHLY and CDR2 FYNNEI. The genomic DNA of each subset was split evenly across several immunoSEQ plates. Assay: immunoSEQ multiplex PCR; the TCRdb copy retains only in-frame clones and omits some. Counted here are under 850,000 clones, around 77% occurring once; the ten biggest clones make up about 1.7%. The sample taken for sequencing was memory CD4+ T cells sorted from blood. Specified subset: CD45RA-negative fraction. The source is a woman aged 30 to 39 in good health. The chain joins TRBV2 to TRBJ2-5; the D call may be TRBD1 or TRBD2 (6 bases each). CDR3 DNA sequence: TGTGCCAGCACCCTCGCCCGGGGGCCCCAAGAGACCCAGTACTTC. The encoded protein is CASTLARGPQETQYF. The variable domain in full, with the rest retrieved from reference TRBV2 and TRBJ2-5, is EPEVTQTPSHQVTQMGQEVILRCVPISNHLYFYWYRQILGQKVEFLVSFYNNEISEKSEIFDDQFSVERPDGSNFTLKIRSTKLEDSAMYFCASTLARGPQETQYFGPGTRLLVL.